The source of this T cell receptor (beta chain) is a study of monozygotic twins with inflammatory bowel disease. Study results and limitations: Fewer clonotypes were shared with others by IBD patients than by healthy twins, especially with disease activity.

A note on this clonotype: What it binds is not known.

TCRdb reprocessed the 5' RACE reads, keeping one entry per CDR3 protein, no DNA. There are 110,000 to 150,000 distinct CDR3 sequences in the sample, with 1.2% held by the top ten. From whole blood, total RNA was isolated without any sorting of T cells. The sequence derives from a human donor with ulcerative colitis or Crohn's disease, or a healthy co-twin of an affected twin (not recorded which). Sequenced material: blood.

CDR3 loop: CASSLSGQGSYNEQFF. This rearrangement joins TRBV28 to TRBJ2-1; TCRdb's assignment of TRBD1 cannot be checked, as there is no DNA. There are 16 residues in the CDR3. Germline CDR1 is MDHEN and CDR2 is SYDVKM. The whole variable domain, filled in from reference TRBV28 and TRBJ2-1, reads DVKVTQSSRYLVKRTGEKVFLECVQDMDHENMFWYRQDPGLGLRLIYFSYDVKMKEKGDIPEGYSVSREKKERFSLILESASTNQTSMYLCASSLSGQGSYNEQFFGPGTRLTVL.